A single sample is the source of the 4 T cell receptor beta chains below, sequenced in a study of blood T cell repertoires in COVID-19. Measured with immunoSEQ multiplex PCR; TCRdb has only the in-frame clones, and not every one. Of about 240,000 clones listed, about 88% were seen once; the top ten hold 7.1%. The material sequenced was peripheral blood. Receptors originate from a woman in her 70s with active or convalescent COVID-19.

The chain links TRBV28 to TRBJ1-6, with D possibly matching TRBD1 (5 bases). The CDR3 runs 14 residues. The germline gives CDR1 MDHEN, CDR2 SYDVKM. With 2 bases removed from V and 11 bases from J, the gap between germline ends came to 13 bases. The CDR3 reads CASSLGGAQTPLHF. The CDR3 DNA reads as TGTGCCAGCAGTTTAGGAGGGGCTCAAACACCCCTCCACTTT.

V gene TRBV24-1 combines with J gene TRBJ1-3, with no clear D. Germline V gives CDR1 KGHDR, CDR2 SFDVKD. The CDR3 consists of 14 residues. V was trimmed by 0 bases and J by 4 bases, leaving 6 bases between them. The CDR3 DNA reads TGTGCCACCAGTGATTTGCCCAGAGGAAACACCATATATTTT. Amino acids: CATSDLPRGNTIYF.

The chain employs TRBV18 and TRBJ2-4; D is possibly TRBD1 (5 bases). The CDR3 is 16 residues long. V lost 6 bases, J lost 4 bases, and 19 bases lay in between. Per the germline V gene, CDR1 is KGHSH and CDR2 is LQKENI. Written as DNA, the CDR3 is TGTGCCAGCTCCCTTGCACAGGAGCAAATAAAAAACATTCAGTACTTC. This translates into CASSLAQEQIKNIQYF.

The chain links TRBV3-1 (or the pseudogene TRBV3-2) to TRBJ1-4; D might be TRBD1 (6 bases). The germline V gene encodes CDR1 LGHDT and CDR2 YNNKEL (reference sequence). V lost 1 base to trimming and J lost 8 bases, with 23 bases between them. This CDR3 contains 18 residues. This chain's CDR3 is CASSQGYRDTHPSEKLFF. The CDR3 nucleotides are TGTGCCAGCAGCCAAGGTTACCGGGACACCCACCCCAGCGAAAAACTGTTTTTT.